These 25 T cell receptor beta chains came from one sample sequenced in a study of CD8 T cells in ankylosing spondylitis. MiXCR, applied by TCRdb to the 5' RACE reads, yields one record per CDR3 protein. The table has around 32,000 distinct CDR3 sequences, 7.2% seen once. The sample was blood, either unsorted or a sorted T cell fraction (not recorded which). The receptors were sampled from a male donor with ankylosing spondylitis or in good health (not recorded which).

This clonotype was seen repeatedly, ten times or more. The chain recombines TRBV27 with TRBJ2-5; D may be TRBD1 or TRBD2 (5 bases each). Between the trimmed V and J ends, which lost 5 bases and 4 bases, there was a span of 11 bases. CDR1 and CDR2 from the germline V gene are MNHEY and SMNVEV (reference sequence). CDR3 length: 13 residues. CDR3 sequence (DNA): TGTGCCAGCAGTCTGGGACGGTTAGAGACCCAGTACTTC. Encoded protein: CASSLGRLETQYF.

This clonotype was counted ten times or more. Germline and junction disagree at one end, which may indicate a read error. The V call is TRBV10-2, the J call TRBJ2-1; perhaps TRBD2 as D (6 bases). The germline V gene encodes CDR1 WSHSY and CDR2 SAAADI. The CDR3 consists of 14 residues. CDR3 residues: CASHDSGTGFQRVF. The CDR3 nucleotides are TGCGCCAGCCATGACTCCGGGACTGGTTTCCAGAGGGTCTTC.

CDR3 nucleotide sequence: TGTGCCAGCAGTGACGTGAACAGGGGGAGTGAGCAGTTCTTC. This encodes CASSDVNRGSEQFF. The genes are TRBV25-1 and TRBJ2-1; 8 bases agree with TRBD1. Germline V gene sequence: CDR1 MGHDK, CDR2 SYGVNS. The CDR3 length is 14 residues. J was trimmed by 9 bases and V by 3 bases; bases with no gene match: 7.

This clonotype has ten or more counts. V gene TRBV5-1 combines with J gene TRBJ2-3; D remains ambiguous. The CDR3 runs to 13 residues. Trimming pared 3 bases from V and 0 bases from J, leaving 5 bases between. Per germline, CDR1 SGHRS and CDR2 YFSETQ. CDR3 loop: CASSSGSTDTQYF. CDR3 DNA: TGCGCCAGCAGCTCGGGCAGCACAGATACGCAGTATTTT.

Ten or more counts support this clonotype. The J gene is TRBJ1-2, the V gene TRBV15, with 10 bases lining up with TRBD1. V was clipped by 0 bases and J by 2 bases; unmatched bases: 6. CDR3 length: 17 residues. The germline gives CDR1 LNHNV, CDR2 YYDKDF (reference sequence). The CDR3 DNA follows: TGTGCCACCAGCAGAGACCCGACAGGGGGCGGGAACTATGGCTACACCTTC. It specifies CATSRDPTGGGNYGYTF.

This clonotype appeared many times. This chain uses TRBV3-1 with TRBJ2-3; the D is unclear. Between the trimmed V and J ends, which lost 4 bases and 1 base, there was a span of 6 bases. Germline V gives CDR1 LGHDT, CDR2 YNNKEL (reference sequence). The CDR3 contains 13 residues. The CDR3 nucleotides are TGTGCCAGCAGCCCATACCGCACAGATACGCAGTATTTT. It specifies CASSPYRTDTQYF.

The CDR3 nucleotides are TGTGCCACCCGACAGGCCGCCCATCAGCCCCAGCATTTT. It yields the protein CATRQAAHQPQHF. V is TRBV6-1 and J is TRBJ1-5; possible D gene TRBD1, 6 bases. Trimming took off 10 bases at V and 5 bases at J, with 15 bases between the two ends. This CDR3 is built from 13 residues. CDR1 and CDR2 from the germline V gene are MNHNS and SASEGT.

This clonotype appeared many times. The J gene is TRBJ2-3, the V gene TRBV18; tentatively, D is TRBD1 (5 bases). The CDR3 is 14 amino acids. The germline gives CDR1 KGHSH, CDR2 LQKENI. V shed 4 bases and J shed 7 bases, with 15 bases lying between them. The chain's CDR3 is CASSQTGEKNTQYF. The DNA of the CDR3 is TGTGCCAGCTCACAAACAGGCGAGAAGAATACGCAGTATTTT.

This clonotype was detected many times. The rearrangement joins TRBV20-1 to TRBJ2-3; 8 nucleotides match TRBD2. The CDR3 runs 14 residues. V shed 5 bases and J 3 bases; nucleotides not matched to a gene: 7. Germline V gene sequence: CDR1 DFQATT, CDR2 SNEGSKA (reference sequence). The CDR3 region is CSAQNGGGTDTQYF. The CDR3 DNA reads TGCAGTGCTCAAAACGGGGGGGGGACAGATACGCAGTATTTT.

This clonotype was counted at least ten times. This chain links TRBV5-6 with TRBJ2-3; D not resolved. Germline CDR1 and CDR2: SGHDT and YYEEEE. The CDR3 runs 15 residues. Trimming shortened V by 4 bases and J by 2 bases, and 14 bases separated the two germline ends. The DNA for the CDR3 is TGTGCCAGCAGCCCTCAGAGAGAGTACACAGATACGCAGTATTTT. It yields the protein CASSPQREYTDTQYF.

This clonotype has ten or more counts. The chain uses TRBV10-3 and TRBJ2-1; TRBD1 matches at 9 bases. J gave up 2 bases and V 3 bases, and 2 bases lay outside the gene matches. This CDR3 has 15 amino acids. Germline loops: CDR1 ENHRY, CDR2 SYGVKD. CDR3 region: CAISDRDRAYNEQFF. The DNA for the CDR3 is TGTGCCATCAGTGATAGGGACAGGGCCTACAATGAGCAGTTCTTC.

Many counts were recorded for this clonotype. This rearrangement joins TRBV10-3 to TRBJ2-1, with D possibly being TRBD2 (6 bases). CDR3 length: 13 residues. The ends were cut back, 8 bases at V and 5 bases at J, with 13 bases in the middle. CDR1 and CDR2 (germline): ENHRY, SYGVKD. CDR3: CAIGAPGDNEQFF. CDR3 DNA sequence: TGTGCCATCGGGGCCCCGGGGGACAATGAGCAGTTCTTC.

The sample holds a few counts of this clonotype. The chain joins TRBV23-1 to TRBJ2-7, with a weak D call TRBD2 (5 bases). TRBV23-1 is recorded as an ORF, its role being uncertain. V was shortened by 2 bases and J by 9 bases, with 11 bases between the two germline ends. The CDR3 totals 12 residues. The CDR3 sequence: CASSQNPSGQYF. Written as DNA, the CDR3 is TGCGCCAGCAGTCAAAACCCCAGCGGGCAGTACTTC.

This clonotype was counted only a few times. The chain has TRBV7-4 and TRBJ2-5; 15 bases align to TRBD2. V trimming: 4 bases; J trimming: 1 base; junction bases outside the gene matches: 1. Germline V gene lookup returns CDR1 SGHVT and CDR2 SQSDAQ. The CDR3 contains 16 residues. The CDR3 sequence: CASSWTSGRAQETQYF. CDR3 DNA sequence: TGTGCCAGCAGCTGGACTAGCGGGAGGGCCCAAGAGACCCAGTACTTC. Combining the CDR3 with reference TRBV7-4 and TRBJ2-5 gives the whole variable domain GAGVSQSPRYKVAKRGRDVALRCDSISGHVTLYWYRQTLGQGSEVLTYSQSDAQRDKSGRPSGRFSAERPERSVSTLKIQRTEQGDSAVYLCASSWTSGRAQETQYFGPGTRLLVL.

This clonotype was found a few times. The gene calls are TRBV5-1 and TRBJ2-6, with D unclear. The CDR3 has 15 amino acids. V was cut by 4 bases and J by 4 bases, with 12 bases left in between. From germline, CDR1 is SGHRS and CDR2 YFSETQ. CDR3 residues: CASSPDLPGANVLTF. The CDR3 nucleotides read TGCGCCAGCAGCCCCGACCTGCCAGGGGCCAACGTCCTGACTTTC.

This clonotype showed up many times. The CDR3 sequence is CASSQDLSSGSLQYF. The DNA for the CDR3 is TGTGCCAGCAGCCAAGATCTCTCTAGCGGGAGTTTACAGTACTTC. J is TRBJ2-7 and V is TRBV4-2, with 10 bases that match TRBD2. This CDR3 comprises 15 residues. The V segment lost 0 bases and the J segment 10 bases; nucleotides outside the gene matches: 9. Germline CDR1 LGHNA, CDR2 YNFKEQ.

This clonotype was observed at least ten times. V is TRBV20-1 and J is TRBJ2-5, with 7 bases identical to TRBD2. With 1 base clipped from V and 8 bases from J, the junction kept 13 bases outside the gene matches. The germline gives CDR1 DFQATT, CDR2 SNEGSKA (reference sequence). The CDR3 is made up of 15 amino acids. CDR3 bases: TGCAGTGCTAGAGGCGGGGGACCGCTCCCGTTTACCCAGTACTTC. It translates to CSARGGGPLPFTQYF.

This clonotype has at least ten counts. The CDR3 sequence: CASSFMALASSSYEQYF. The DNA for the CDR3 is TGCGCCAGCAGCTTCATGGCTTTAGCGTCTAGCTCCTACGAGCAGTACTTC. The genes are TRBV5-1 and TRBJ2-7; a possible D gene is TRBD2 (5 bases). Germline lookup yields CDR1 SGHRS and CDR2 YFSETQ. V lost 2 bases and J lost 0, with 18 bases in between. This CDR3 has 17 amino acids.

This clonotype was observed at least ten times. The chain recombines TRBV28 with TRBJ2-7; TRBD1 matches at 9 bases. Trimming took 7 bases from V and 6 from J; bases not matched to a gene: 7. The CDR3 is made up of 13 amino acids. In germline, CDR1 is MDHEN, CDR2 SYDVKM. This chain's CDR3 is CASTITGGFEQYF. As DNA, the CDR3 is TGTGCCAGCACGATAACAGGGGGCTTCGAGCAGTACTTC.

This clonotype was seen ten or more times. The chain links TRBV20-1 to TRBJ2-2; no definite D call. CDR1 is DFQATT, CDR2 SNEGSKA, per germline (reference sequence). The CDR3 runs to 12 residues. V was cut by 0 bases and J by 6 bases, with 5 bases left in between. The CDR3 spells CSARDNAGELFF. The CDR3 DNA sequence: TGCAGTGCTAGAGATAACGCCGGGGAGCTGTTTTTT.

This clonotype is classed as medium-sized. The chain is built from TRBV5-1 and TRBJ2-5, with 13 bases matching TRBD2. The CDR3 has 16 residues. Germline V gene lookup returns CDR1 SGHRS and CDR2 YFSETQ. The V and J ends lost 0 bases and 2 bases, in that order; junction bases with no gene match: 1. CDR3 nucleotides: TGCGCCAGCAGCTTGGGACTAGCGGGAGGACAAGAGACCCAGTACTTC. It codes for CASSLGLAGGQETQYF.

This clonotype came up many times. This chain uses TRBV12-3 or TRBV12-4 with TRBJ2-5; tentatively, D is TRBD1 (7 bases). The CDR3 length is 15 residues. Trimming removed 3 bases from V and 4 bases from J, with 15 bases in between. CDR3 in DNA: TGTGCCAGCAGTTTCGGCAGGGGGGCCGGAGAGACCCAGTACTTC. It encodes CASSFGRGAGETQYF.

This clonotype has at least ten counts. J is TRBJ2-5 and V is TRBV5-5; weak D call: TRBD1 (6 bases). V lost 3 bases, J lost 5 bases, and 11 bases lay in between. This CDR3 has 13 residues. Germline V gene lookup returns CDR1 SGHKS and CDR2 YYEKEE (reference sequence). CDR3: CASSSTGMETQYF. DNA of the CDR3: TGTGCCAGCAGCTCTACAGGGATGGAGACCCAGTACTTC.

The table lists this clonotype with many counts. The rearrangement joins TRBV7-6 to TRBJ2-5; 8 positions match TRBD1. J lost 4 bases, V lost 3 bases, and 4 bases had no gene match. Germline lookup yields CDR1 SGHVS and CDR2 FNYEAQ. There are 14 residues in the CDR3. The CDR3, as DNA: TGTGCCAGCAGCTTTACAGGGGGAGGAGAGACCCAGTACTTC. Protein sequence: CASSFTGGGETQYF.

This clonotype was picked up a small number of times. The chain combines TRBV29-1 with TRBJ1-4, with 7 nucleotides matching TRBD1. V lost 6 bases to trimming and J lost 7 bases; unmatched junction nucleotides: 8. The CDR3 loop spans 13 amino acids. Germline V gives CDR1 SQVTM, CDR2 ANQGSEA. CDR3 loop: CSVATGEREKLFF. The CDR3 coding sequence is TGCAGCGTGGCTACAGGGGAACGTGAAAAACTGTTTTTT.